This T cell receptor (beta chain) was found in a study of a mutant IDH1 vaccine in newly diagnosed glioma (dated by TCRdb to the early 2020s). In the study overall: Of the approximately 30 treated patients, about 62% were male and about 40% were female, and the mean age was 40.4 years. Peripheral blood samples were drawn at six visits, namely V03 (baseline), V05, V07, V10, V12 and V13. Before enrollment, most patients had been given radiochemotherapy with temozolomide as standard therapy, while the rest had received either radiotherapy alone or temozolomide alone. Longitudinal TCRB deep sequencing was performed for 20 to 30 treated patients wherever samples were available for exploratory analyses. Points the paper makes about the study in general: It was noted by the authors that analyses of patient blood samples could not be reproduced owing to sample limitations. PBMC samples for TCRB deep sequencing were selected based on availability. Pseudoprogression seemed to be unrelated to changes in the top peripheral T cell clonotypes found by TCRB sequencing. Vaccine-induced immune responses across multiple MHC alleles were detected in over 85% of patients.

Relative to germline, V is 5 bases shorter and J is 3 bases shorter, with 5 bases between their ends. CDR1 is given as LNHDA and CDR2 as SQIVND, both from the germline V gene (reference sequence). The CDR3 goes from the cysteine to the phenylalanine over 11 residues. Of the read, only the CDR3 DNA is kept; its 33 bases are in frame from base 1. Library construction relied on the immunoSEQ multiplex PCR assay. The hsTCRB Kit was used according to the manufacturer's protocol to amplify rearranged TCR beta chain sequences. Sequencing of TCRB libraries was carried out on an Illumina MiSeq. The published analysis was carried out like this. The kit vendor's proprietary platform handled demultiplexing, trimming and gene mapping. TCRdb carries this immuneACCESS record with in-frame sequences only. Its versions omit some clonotypes, under half of them owing to an unresolved V gene in the studies checked, with the rest unexplained. V and J calls and clone size are given by that table; D and trimming were obtained from the DNA. The sample profile shows over 75,000 clones; about four fifths of them were found once. The leading ten clones occupy 6.5% to 9.5% of the sample.

What the time point label conveys for this sample: baseline, week 1 (first vaccination visit). The treatment or condition label corresponds to: pre-vaccination baseline after standard-of-care therapy. Donors had newly diagnosed WHO grade 3 or 4 IDH1-mutant astrocytomas with loss of nuclear ATRX. The samples were drawn from NOA16, a multicentre, single-arm, open-label phase I trial in Germany that tested a mutant IDH1 peptide vaccine in humans for the first time. Blood drawn at visit V03 was used as the baseline sample for immunogenicity testing. The DNeasy Blood and Tissue Kit was used to extract genomic DNA from EDTA blood for TCRB sequencing. This clone has just a few counts. No antigen is known for it. Base-call qualities are not available, and no considerably larger clone is one nucleotide away.

Here the sequenced sample was PBMCs, taken from a glioma patient treated with radiotherapy, temozolomide or both. The origin of this receptor is a middle-aged man with glioma. The sequence joins TRBV19 to TRBJ2-7; no D gene call is confident. CDR3 loop: CASSADYEQYF. The sequence in DNA is TGTGCCAGTAGTGCCGACTACGAGCAGTACTTC.